A single sample is the source of the 12 T cell receptor beta chains below, sequenced in a study of T cells in Graves' hyperthyroidism and ophthalmopathy (dated by TCRdb to 2018 to 2020). The library was made by multiplex PCR. Sequencing was performed on an Illumina HiSeq 2000. The TCR beta CDR3 regions were amplified from the RNA transcripts. The first round of RT-PCR for the TCR CDR3 was performed with the HTBI primer set and the Qiagen OneStep RT-PCR kit. TCRdb trimmed public reads at Q25 via fastp, called clones via MiXCR and kept in-frame beta chains. Rows matching on CDR3 protein sequence are summarized as one entry with the most common DNA and genes. The sample yields around 580,000 distinct CDR3 sequences; roughly 46% were counted once. The ten largest make up around 7.7% of the sample. Specimen: peripheral blood or thyroid tissue (not recorded which). These receptors all stem from a woman between 18 and 30 years old with Graves' hyperthyroidism.

This clonotype was recorded many times. A read error may produce the germline difference seen at one junction end. V is TRBV2 and J is TRBJ1-2; unclear D gene. This CDR3 comprises 14 residues. From germline, CDR1 is SNHLY and CDR2 FYNNEI. The CDR3 region is CASREVGANYGYTF. CDR3 coding DNA: TGTGCCAGCAGGGAAGTGGGTGCTAACTATGGCTACACCTTC.

For this clonotype: One end of the junction does not line up with germline, which may come from a read error. The chain joins TRBV10-3 to TRBJ1-5; tentatively, D is TRBD1 (5 bases). The CDR3 runs 14 residues. Per the germline V gene, CDR1 is ENHRY and CDR2 is SYGVKD. Here the CDR3 reads CATSGQGGGQPQHF. The CDR3 coding sequence is TGTGCCACCAGTGGGCAGGGCGGCGGTCAGCCCCAGCATTTT.

There are a few counts of this clonotype. The V call is TRBV4-1, the J call TRBJ1-1; D may be TRBD1 (6 bases). The CDR3 runs 15 residues. Trimming shortened V by 0 bases and J by 10 bases, and 18 bases separated the two germline ends. Germline V gene lookup returns CDR1 MGHRA and CDR2 YSYEKL. The CDR3 loop is CASSQDRGQSLRAFF. The CDR3 nucleotides are TGCGCCAGCAGCCAAGATCGGGGACAATCTCTCCGAGCTTTCTTT.

The chain couples TRBV29-1 to TRBJ1-1; 8 nucleotides align to TRBD1. CDR3 length equals 14 residues. CDR1 SQVTM and CDR2 ANQGSEA come from the germline V gene. V shed 3 bases, J shed 6 bases, and the junction held 9 bases outside the gene matches. The CDR3 spells CSVETGDLVAEAFF. CDR3 sequence (DNA): TGCAGCGTTGAGACAGGGGATTTAGTCGCTGAAGCTTTCTTT.

V usage is TRBV29-1 and J usage is TRBJ1-2; D is unclear. The CDR3 extends over 12 amino acids. Trimming left V 2 bases short and J 12 bases short, with 16 bases between. Germline loops: CDR1 SQVTM, CDR2 ANQGSEA. The CDR3 DNA follows: TGCAGCGTTGAACAGGTGAACTCTGGAAACACCTTC. Encoded protein: CSVEQVNSGNTF. Combining the CDR3 with reference TRBV29-1 and TRBJ1-2 gives the whole variable domain SAVISQKPSRDICQRGTSLTIQCQVDSQVTMMFWYRQQPGQSLTLIATANQGSEATYESGFVIDKFPISRPNLTFSTLTVSNMSPEDSSIYLCSVEQVNSGNTFGSGTRLTVV.

A single count supports this clonotype. One base away lies a much larger clone, so this may be a sequencing read error. This chain connects TRBV6-5 to TRBJ1-5; D is unclear. Germline CDR1 is MNHEY and CDR2 is SVGAGI. The length of the CDR3 is 13 residues. The CDR3 coding sequence is TGTGCCAGCCTAAGAAATAGCAATCAGCCCAAGCATTTT. This translates into CASLRNSNQPKHF.

This clonotype was detected only a few times. This rearrangement joins TRBV5-4 to TRBJ1-3; 8 bases line up with TRBD1. Germline CDR1 and CDR2: SGHNT and YYREEE (reference sequence). This CDR3 is 15 amino acids long. The junction had 6 bases not matched to a gene; V was cut back by 3 bases and J by 4 bases. CDR3 nucleotides: TGTGCCAGCAGCTCGCGACAGGGGTTGGGAAACACCATATATTTT. Its protein product is CASSSRQGLGNTIYF.

This clonotype was recorded a few times. The chain is built from TRBV19 and TRBJ1-4; a weak D match, TRBD1 (6 bases). Trimming pared 8 bases from V and 8 bases from J, leaving 15 bases between. CDR3 length: 13 amino acids. CDR1 and CDR2 (germline): LNHDA, SQIVND (reference sequence). This CDR3 is CASRRGVQEKLFF. The CDR3 nucleotides are TGTGCCAGTCGAAGGGGGGTTCAAGAAAAACTGTTTTTT. Variable domain in full (rest from reference TRBV19 and TRBJ1-4): DGGITQSPKYLFRKEGQNVTLSCEQNLNHDAMYWYRQDPGQGLRLIYYSQIVNDFQKGDIAEGYSVSREKKESFPLTVTSAQKNPTAFYLCASRRGVQEKLFFGSGTQLSVL.

In this sample, this clonotype turned up many times. The gene calls are TRBV6-2 or TRBV6-3 and TRBJ1-1, with D maybe TRBD1 (5 bases). V shed 7 bases and J shed 8 bases, with 14 bases lying between them. This CDR3 is 12 amino acids long. From germline, CDR1 is MNHEY and CDR2 SVGEGT. In DNA form, the CDR3 reads TGTGCCAGCAAAGACAGAATATACGAAGCTTTCTTT. Translating it yields CASKDRIYEAFF.

This clonotype showed up just once. This chain connects TRBV29-1 to TRBJ2-7, with no clear D. Per germline, CDR1 SQVTM and CDR2 ANQGSEA. Trimming removed 2 bases at V and 7 bases at J, with 9 bases between. The CDR3 covers 11 residues. The CDR3 is CSVEPWGEQYF. In DNA, the CDR3 is TGCAGCGTTGAACCCTGGGGTGAGCAGTACTTC.

V usage is TRBV15 and J usage is TRBJ1-2; TRBD1 might be the D (5 bases). Per germline, CDR1 LNHNV and CDR2 YYDKDF (reference sequence). The germline V and J ends were trimmed by 0 bases and 7 bases, with 12 bases remaining between them. CDR3 length equals 14 residues. CDR3 loop: CATSRDGEGAGYTF. Here the CDR3 DNA reads TGTGCCACCAGCAGAGATGGAGAAGGGGCTGGCTACACCTTC.

This clonotype occurred many times. This chain joins TRBV20-1 and TRBJ2-7; D ambiguous. This CDR3 spans 15 amino acids. Per germline, CDR1 DFQATT and CDR2 SNEGSKA (reference sequence). V gave up 2 bases and J gave up 2 bases, with 16 bases separating them. The CDR3 bases are TGCAGTGCTAGATCGTCGGGCCTAAATCCCTACGAGCAGTACTTC. Protein: CSARSSGLNPYEQYF.